A single sample is the source of the 27 T cell receptor beta chains below, sequenced in a study of blood T cell repertoires in COVID-19. Only in-frame clones appear in the TCRdb table, and some are missing; sequencing was by immunoSEQ multiplex PCR. The sample lists 110,000 or so clones; 65% to 80% were seen once. The sample consisted of peripheral blood. All receptors derive from a man in his 70s with acute or convalescent COVID-19.

V and J are TRBV5-1 and TRBJ2-3; D is ambiguous. Germline CDR1 and CDR2: SGHRS and YFSETQ. V was shortened by 5 bases and J by 7 bases, with 17 bases between the two germline ends. CDR3 length equals 14 residues. The CDR3 DNA is TGCGCCAGCAGGTTTTTGACTGACCCGAATACGCAGTATTTT. The encoded protein is CASRFLTDPNTQYF. The full variable domain, with the rest looked up from reference TRBV5-1 and TRBJ2-3, is KAGVTQTPRYLIKTRGQQVTLSCSPISGHRSVSWYQQTPGQGLQFLFEYFSETQRNKGNFPGRFSGRQFSNSRSEMNVSTLELGDSALYLCASRFLTDPNTQYFGPGTRLTVL.

As DNA, the CDR3 is TGTGCCAGCAGCTTAGCAGGGGATCAGCCCCAGCATTTT. It is translated as CASSLAGDQPQHF. This chain uses TRBV7-9 with TRBJ1-5, with a weak D call TRBD1 (5 bases). Germline loops: CDR1 SEHNR, CDR2 FQNEAQ (reference sequence). The CDR3 consists of 13 residues. Deletions cut 0 bases from V and 5 bases from J, with 5 bases between.

This clone was seen only a few times. The CDR3 region has the DNA TGTGCCACCAGCAGAGTCTACGCAACCGGGGAGCTGTTTTTT. Protein product: CATSRVYATGELFF. The V call is TRBV15, the J call TRBJ2-2; D call uncertain. The V gene lost 1 base and the J gene lost 5 bases, with 8 bases spanning the gap. Germline V lookup: CDR1 LNHNV, CDR2 YYDKDF (reference sequence). This CDR3 is 14 amino acids long. Full variable domain (missing parts from reference TRBV15 and TRBJ2-2): DAMVIQNPRYQVTQFGKPVTLSCSQTLNHNVMYWYQQKSSQAPKLLFHYYDKDFNNEADTPDNFQSRRPNTSFCFLDIRSPGLGDTAMYLCATSRVYATGELFFGEGSRLTVL.

A single count supports this clone. The genes are TRBV18 and TRBJ2-7, with D tentatively TRBD2 (6 bases). Germline lookup yields CDR1 KGHSH and CDR2 LQKENI. Trimming shortened V by 3 bases and J by 4 bases, and 13 bases separated the two germline ends. This CDR3 comprises 14 residues. CDR3 loop: CASSPSFGSYEQYF. In DNA, the CDR3 is TGTGCCAGCTCACCCTCTTTCGGGAGTTACGAGCAGTACTTC.

This clone was found once. Additional DNA sequences in this sample encode the identical CDR3. V is TRBV28 and J is TRBJ1-3; weak D call: TRBD1 (5 bases). Germline V gives CDR1 MDHEN, CDR2 SYDVKM. This CDR3 has 14 amino acids. V was pared by 5 bases and J by 1 base, with 9 bases between. CDR3 in DNA: TGTGCCAGCAGTACCGGGGGTTCTGGAAACACCATATATTTT. It specifies CASSTGGSGNTIYF.

This chain joins TRBV7-2 and TRBJ1-2, with 9 bases identical to TRBD1. The ends lost 5 bases at V and 8 bases at J; junction bases unmatched: 15. CDR3 length: 16 residues. CDR1 SGHTA and CDR2 FQGNSA come from the germline V gene. The CDR3 DNA reads as TGTGCCAGCAGCCGCGGACAGGGGAGGACTGGACGCGGCTACACCTTC. Protein: CASSRGQGRTGRGYTF.

This clone was seen at least ten times. The rearrangement uses TRBV5-4 and TRBJ2-3; TRBD2 agrees at 8 bases. J was trimmed by 2 bases and V by 6 bases; bases with no gene match: 11. The CDR3 totals 16 residues. Germline assignment: CDR1 SGHNT and CDR2 YYREEE (reference sequence). CDR3 sequence: CASKLGGSGNTDTQYF. The CDR3 nucleotides read TGTGCCAGCAAGCTTGGGGGTAGCGGGAACACAGATACGCAGTATTTT.

This clone has a handful of counts. The rearrangement uses TRBV7-8 and TRBJ1-2; possibly TRBD1 for D (5 bases). The germline V gene encodes CDR1 SGHVS and CDR2 FQNEAQ. This CDR3 comprises 13 residues. Trimming left V 1 base short and J 3 bases short, with 6 bases between. The CDR3: CASSLGQYYGYTF. The CDR3 bases are TGTGCCAGCAGCTTAGGACAGTACTATGGCTACACCTTC.

This chain uses TRBV9 with TRBJ2-1, with D unresolved. Germline lookup yields CDR1 SGDLS and CDR2 YYNGEE. V lost 0 bases and J 6 bases, leaving 13 bases between the germline ends. The CDR3 totals 15 residues. DNA for the CDR3: TGTGCCAGCAGCGTAGGCTCAATTAGAAGCAATGAGCAGTTCTTC. Amino acid sequence: CASSVGSIRSNEQFF.

The chain recombines TRBV10-3 with TRBJ2-1; 13 positions match TRBD2. Germline CDR1 reads ENHRY; CDR2 reads SYGVKD. The CDR3 runs 16 residues. Losses at the gene ends were 4 bases for V and 9 bases for J; bases not matched to a gene: 9. CDR3 DNA: TGTGCCATCAGTGGTGGAGGAACTAGCGGGAGGGCTGAGCAGTTCTTC. This codes for CAISGGGTSGRAEQFF.

With regard to this clone: The same CDR3 also results from other DNA sequences found in this sample. The V and J genes are TRBV7-3 and TRBJ2-3; 7 bases are shared with TRBD2. The CDR3 consists of 15 residues. Germline V gives CDR1 SGHTA, CDR2 FQGTGA. The ends lost 2 bases at V and 3 bases at J; junction bases unmatched: 5. CDR3 sequence (DNA): TGTGCCAGCAGCTTAGCGGGGGTCAGGACAGATACGCAGTATTTT. Protein: CASSLAGVRTDTQYF.

This clone has a single count. The J gene is TRBJ1-1, the V gene TRBV18, with D possibly matching TRBD1 (6 bases). CDR1 KGHSH and CDR2 LQKENI come from the germline V gene. This CDR3 contains 16 residues. The V and J ends lost 2 bases and 0 bases respectively, with 13 bases between them. In DNA form, the CDR3 reads TGTGCCAGCTCACCAAGGCAGGGGCCCATGAACACTGAAGCTTTCTTT. Amino acid sequence: CASSPRQGPMNTEAFF.

The chain joins TRBV6-2 or TRBV6-3 to TRBJ2-7; maybe TRBD2 (5 bases). V lost 2 bases and J lost 2, with 10 bases in between. The CDR3 spans 14 residues. Per the germline V gene, CDR1 is MNHEY and CDR2 is SVGEGT. CDR3 sequence reads: CASSYPGVTYEQYF. CDR3 DNA sequence: TGTGCCAGCAGTTACCCCGGGGTAACCTACGAGCAGTACTTC.

V is TRBV11-1 and J is TRBJ1-1; 9 bases map to TRBD1. CDR3 length: 15 residues. The germline V gene has CDR1 SGHAT and CDR2 FQDESV (reference sequence). V was pared by 2 bases and J by 4 bases, with 5 bases of the junction left unmatched. The CDR3 nucleotides read TGTGCCAGCAGCTTAATGGGACAGGGCTCCACTGAAGCTTTCTTT. Its protein product is CASSLMGQGSTEAFF.

The genes are TRBV7-9 and TRBJ2-4; 11 bases fit TRBD2. This CDR3 has 18 residues. V trimming: 5 bases; J trimming: 1 base; junction bases outside the gene matches: 10. Germline loops: CDR1 SEHNR, CDR2 FQNEAQ (reference sequence). CDR3 region: CASSPLAGGHEAKNIQYF. CDR3 DNA sequence: TGTGCCAGCAGCCCATTAGCGGGGGGGCACGAGGCCAAAAACATTCAGTACTTC.

The chain joins TRBV6-5 to TRBJ1-6, with 10 positions matching TRBD1. CDR1 and CDR2 (germline): MNHEY, SVGAGI. V lost 6 bases, J lost 5 bases, and 4 bases stayed unmatched. The CDR3 consists of 15 residues. Here the CDR3 DNA reads TGTGCCAGCAGCGACAGGGGGCTAAATAATTCACCCCTCCACTTT. It translates to CASSDRGLNNSPLHF.

This clone was observed once. This chain joins TRBV9 and TRBJ2-7, with a tentative D call TRBD2 (7 bases). The CDR3 is 14 amino acids. Germline CDR1 and CDR2: SGDLS and YYNGEE. V lost 5 bases and J 3 bases, leaving 15 bases between the germline ends. The DNA of the CDR3 is TGTGCCAGCAGGGGGGGGCCCAAACACTACGAGCAGTACTTC. It encodes CASRGGPKHYEQYF. The full variable domain, rest sourced from reference TRBV9 and TRBJ2-7, is DSGVTQTPKHLITATGQRVTLRCSPRSGDLSVYWYQQSLDQGLQFLIQYYNGEERAKGNILERFSAQQFPDLHSELNLSSLELGDSALYFCASRGGPKHYEQYFGPGTRLTVT.

The chain uses TRBV5-6 and TRBJ1-2; the match to TRBD1 covers 12 bases. V gave up 4 bases and J gave up 5 bases; unmatched junction bases: 12. Germline V gene lookup returns CDR1 SGHDT and CDR2 YYEEEE. CDR3 size: 17 residues. The CDR3 DNA is TGTGCCAGCAGCCTTATGGGACAGGGGGCCGCAGGGTATGGCTACACCTTC. This sequence encodes CASSLMGQGAAGYGYTF.

The rearrangement joins TRBV24-1 to TRBJ1-2, with 8 bases identical to TRBD1. Trimming removed 5 bases from V and 4 bases from J; junction bases left unmatched: 2. This CDR3 is 13 amino acids long. Germline assignment: CDR1 KGHDR and CDR2 SFDVKD. The CDR3 DNA reads TGTGCCACCAGTGCAGGGGGCATCTATGGCTACACCTTC. It codes for CATSAGGIYGYTF.

V gene TRBV14 combines with J gene TRBJ2-7; possibly TRBD1 for D (6 bases). Germline V gives CDR1 SGHDN, CDR2 FVKESK. Between the trimmed V and J ends, which lost 4 bases and 2 bases, there was a span of 15 bases. CDR3 size: 15 residues. CDR3 in amino acids: CASSRLRQVPYEQYF. CDR3 nucleotide sequence: TGTGCCAGCAGCCGCCTCCGACAGGTCCCCTACGAGCAGTACTTC.

The chain carries TRBV10-1 and TRBJ2-2; D may be TRBD1 (5 bases). V was trimmed by 3 bases and J by 7 bases, leaving 15 bases between them. Germline V gene lookup returns CDR1 WNHNN and CDR2 SYGVQD (reference sequence). The CDR3 length is 15 residues. The CDR3 here is CASSEIGRVYGELFF. The CDR3 nucleotides read TGCGCCAGCAGTGAAATTGGCAGGGTGTACGGGGAGCTGTTTTTT.

The chain links TRBV5-5 to TRBJ2-1; D not certain. Germline values: CDR1 SGHKS, CDR2 YYEKEE (reference sequence). V lost 1 base and J lost 6, with 8 bases in between. This CDR3 comprises 13 residues. This CDR3 reads CASSLSPSNEQFF. The DNA for the CDR3 is TGTGCCAGCAGCTTGTCCCCGTCCAATGAGCAGTTCTTC.

The chain joins TRBV16 to TRBJ1-1; no firm D call. The CDR3 covers 15 residues. Deletions cut 0 bases from V and 1 base from J, with 9 bases between. Germline V lookup: CDR1 KGHSY, CDR2 FQNENV. DNA for the CDR3: TGTGCCAGCAGCCAATCGAAGCCCGCGAACACTGAAGCTTTCTTT. This encodes CASSQSKPANTEAFF.

V usage is TRBV6-5 and J usage is TRBJ2-7; 8 bases are shared with TRBD1. CDR1 is MNHEY, CDR2 SVGAGI, per germline. V lost 6 bases, J lost 0 bases, and 7 bases stayed unmatched. The CDR3 extends over 15 amino acids. The CDR3 DNA is TGTGCCAGCAGCATACAGGGGGGACTCTCCTACGAGCAGTACTTC. Protein: CASSIQGGLSYEQYF.

This clone was seen a handful of times. J is TRBJ2-2 and V is TRBV21-1; the table's D call, TRBD2, was not checked against the DNA. TRBV21-1 is tagged as a pseudogene. The CDR3 contains 14 residues. The CDR3 bases are TGTGCCAGCAGCCTCCACGGGTTCACCGGGGAGCTGTTTTTT. Its protein product is CASSLHGFTGELFF.

V and J are TRBV7-3 and TRBJ2-1, with D perhaps matching TRBD2 (5 bases). This CDR3 spans 12 amino acids. Germline CDR1 and CDR2: SGHTA and FQGTGA. Trimming stripped 5 bases from V and 10 bases from J, with 12 bases between. CDR3 loop: CASSTYTGEQFF. The CDR3 DNA is TGTGCCAGCAGCACGTACACGGGGGAGCAGTTCTTC.

The chain joins TRBV21-1 to TRBJ2-7; TRBD1, the table's D call, lacks a check against the DNA. TRBV21-1 is termed a pseudogene. This CDR3 is built from 13 residues. The CDR3 sequence is CASSKGQSDEQYF. DNA of the CDR3: TGTGCCAGCAGCAAAGGACAGTCCGACGAGCAGTACTTC.